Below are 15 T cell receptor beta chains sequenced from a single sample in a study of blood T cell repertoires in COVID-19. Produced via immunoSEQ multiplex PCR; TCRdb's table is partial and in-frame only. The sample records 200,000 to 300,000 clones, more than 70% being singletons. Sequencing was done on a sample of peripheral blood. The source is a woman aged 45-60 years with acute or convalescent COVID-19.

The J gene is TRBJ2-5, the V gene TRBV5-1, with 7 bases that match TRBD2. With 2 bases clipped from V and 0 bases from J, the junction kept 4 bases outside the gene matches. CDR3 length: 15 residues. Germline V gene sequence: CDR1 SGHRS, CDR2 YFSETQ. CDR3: CASSFLAEYQETQYF. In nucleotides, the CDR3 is TGCGCCAGCAGCTTCCTAGCGGAGTACCAAGAGACCCAGTACTTC.

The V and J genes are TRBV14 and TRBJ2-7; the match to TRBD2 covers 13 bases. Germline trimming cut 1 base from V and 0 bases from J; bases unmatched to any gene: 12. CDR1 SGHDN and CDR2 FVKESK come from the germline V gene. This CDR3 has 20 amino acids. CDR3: CASSQVRRLAGGRSSYEQYF. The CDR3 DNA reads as TGTGCCAGCAGCCAAGTTCGCAGACTAGCGGGAGGCCGGAGCTCCTACGAGCAGTACTTC.

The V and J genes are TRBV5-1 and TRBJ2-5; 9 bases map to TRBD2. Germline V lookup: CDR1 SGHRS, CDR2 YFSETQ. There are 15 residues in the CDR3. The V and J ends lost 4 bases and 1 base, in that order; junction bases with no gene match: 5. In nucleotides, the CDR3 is TGCGCCAGCAGCGCGACTAGCGGTCTCCAAGAGACCCAGTACTTC. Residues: CASSATSGLQETQYF.

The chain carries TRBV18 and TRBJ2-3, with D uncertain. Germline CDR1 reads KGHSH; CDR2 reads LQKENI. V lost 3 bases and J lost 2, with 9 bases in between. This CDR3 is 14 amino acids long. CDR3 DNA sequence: TGTGCCAGCTCACCGGGCAGCTCCACAGATACGCAGTATTTT. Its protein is CASSPGSSTDTQYF.

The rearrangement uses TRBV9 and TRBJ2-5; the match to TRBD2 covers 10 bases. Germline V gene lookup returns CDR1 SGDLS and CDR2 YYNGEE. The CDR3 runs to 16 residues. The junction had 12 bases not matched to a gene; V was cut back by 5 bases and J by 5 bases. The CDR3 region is CASSDLGTSDRETQYF. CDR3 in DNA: TGTGCCAGCAGTGACCTGGGGACTAGCGATCGGGAGACCCAGTACTTC.

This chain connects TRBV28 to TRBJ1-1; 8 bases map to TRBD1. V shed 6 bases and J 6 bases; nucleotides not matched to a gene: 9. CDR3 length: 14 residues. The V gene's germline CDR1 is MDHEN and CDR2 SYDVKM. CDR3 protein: CASSRGQGGPEAFF. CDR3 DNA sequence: TGTGCCAGCAGCCGTGGACAGGGCGGACCTGAAGCTTTCTTT.

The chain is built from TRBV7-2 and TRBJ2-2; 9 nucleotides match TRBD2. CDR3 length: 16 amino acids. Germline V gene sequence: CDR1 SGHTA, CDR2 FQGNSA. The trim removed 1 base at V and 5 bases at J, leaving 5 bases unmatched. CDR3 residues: CASSLEASGKTGELFF. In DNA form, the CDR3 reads TGTGCCAGCAGCTTAGAGGCTAGCGGGAAAACCGGGGAGCTGTTTTTT.

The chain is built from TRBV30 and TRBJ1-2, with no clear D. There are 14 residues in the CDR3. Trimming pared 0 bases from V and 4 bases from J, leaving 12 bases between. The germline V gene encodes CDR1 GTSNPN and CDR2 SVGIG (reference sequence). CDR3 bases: TGTGCCTGGAGTGTACTAGGCAGGTCCTATGGCTACACCTTC. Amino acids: CAWSVLGRSYGYTF.

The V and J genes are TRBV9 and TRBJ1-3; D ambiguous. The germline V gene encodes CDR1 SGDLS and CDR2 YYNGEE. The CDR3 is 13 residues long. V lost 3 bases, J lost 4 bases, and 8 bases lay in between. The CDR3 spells CASSASLGNTIYF. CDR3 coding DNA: TGTGCCAGCAGCGCCTCTTTAGGAAACACCATATATTTT.

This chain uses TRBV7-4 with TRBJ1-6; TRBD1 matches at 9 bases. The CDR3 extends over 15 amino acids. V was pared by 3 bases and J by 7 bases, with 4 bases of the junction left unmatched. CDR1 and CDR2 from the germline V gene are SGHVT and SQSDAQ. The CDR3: CASSFNRGRNSPLHF. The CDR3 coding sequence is TGTGCCAGCAGCTTCAACAGGGGGCGAAATTCACCCCTCCACTTT.

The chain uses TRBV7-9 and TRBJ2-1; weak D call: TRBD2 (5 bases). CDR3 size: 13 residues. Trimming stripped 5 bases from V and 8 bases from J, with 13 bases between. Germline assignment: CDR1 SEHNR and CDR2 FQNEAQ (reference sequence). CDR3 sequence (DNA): TGTGCCAGCAGCATGCCTAGCTTTGATGAGCAGTTCTTC. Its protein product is CASSMPSFDEQFF.

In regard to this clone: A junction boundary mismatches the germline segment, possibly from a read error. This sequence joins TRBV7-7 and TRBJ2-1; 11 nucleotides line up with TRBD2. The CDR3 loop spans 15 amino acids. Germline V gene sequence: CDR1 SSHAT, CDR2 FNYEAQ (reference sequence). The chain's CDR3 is CASSISGRGENEQFF. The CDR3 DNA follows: TGTGCTAGCAGCATTAGCGGGAGGGGTGAGAATGAGCAGTTCTTC.

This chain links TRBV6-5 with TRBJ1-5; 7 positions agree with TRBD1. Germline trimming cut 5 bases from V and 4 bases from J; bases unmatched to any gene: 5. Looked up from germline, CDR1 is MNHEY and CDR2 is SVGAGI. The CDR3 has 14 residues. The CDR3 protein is CASSQRQGNQPQHF. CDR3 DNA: TGTGCCAGCAGTCAAAGACAGGGAAATCAGCCCCAGCATTTT.

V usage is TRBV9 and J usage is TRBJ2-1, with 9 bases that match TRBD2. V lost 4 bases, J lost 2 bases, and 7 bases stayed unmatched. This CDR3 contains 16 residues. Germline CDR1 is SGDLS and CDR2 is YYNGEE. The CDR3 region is CASSPRLAVTYNEQFF. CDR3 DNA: TGTGCCAGCAGCCCCCGACTAGCGGTAACCTACAATGAGCAGTTCTTC. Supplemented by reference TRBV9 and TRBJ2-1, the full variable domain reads DSGVTQTPKHLITATGQRVTLRCSPRSGDLSVYWYQQSLDQGLQFLIQYYNGEERAKGNILERFSAQQFPDLHSELNLSSLELGDSALYFCASSPRLAVTYNEQFFGPGTRLTVL.

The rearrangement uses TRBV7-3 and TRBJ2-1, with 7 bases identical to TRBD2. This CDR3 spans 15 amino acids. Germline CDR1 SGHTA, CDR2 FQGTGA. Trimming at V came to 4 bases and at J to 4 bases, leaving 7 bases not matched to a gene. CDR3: CASSSGLGRYNEQFF. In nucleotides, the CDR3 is TGTGCCAGCAGCTCCGGACTAGGAAGATACAATGAGCAGTTCTTC.